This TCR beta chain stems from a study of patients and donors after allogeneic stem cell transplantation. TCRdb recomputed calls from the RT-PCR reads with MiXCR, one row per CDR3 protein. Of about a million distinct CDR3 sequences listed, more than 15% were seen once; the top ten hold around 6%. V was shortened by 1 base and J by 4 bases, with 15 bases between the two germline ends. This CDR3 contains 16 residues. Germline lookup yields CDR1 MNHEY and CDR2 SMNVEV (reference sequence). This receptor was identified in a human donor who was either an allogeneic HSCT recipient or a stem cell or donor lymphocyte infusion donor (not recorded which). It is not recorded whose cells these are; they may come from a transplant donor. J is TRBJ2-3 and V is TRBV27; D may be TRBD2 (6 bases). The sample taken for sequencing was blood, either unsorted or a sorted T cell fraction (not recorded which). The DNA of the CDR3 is TGTGCCAGCAGTTTATACACGGGACTGCAGGCAGATACGCAGTATTTT. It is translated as CASSLYTGLQADTQYF.